This TCR beta chain is drawn from a study of blood T cell repertoires in COVID-19. Study overall: There were acute and convalescent COVID-19 samples, and they came from the United States, Italy and Spain. T cells, B-cell-depleted T cells, or PBMCs provided the cDNA or gDNA that served as material.

The V and J ends lost 1 base and 2 bases, in that order; junction bases with no gene match: 5. The CDR3 is 16 residues long. In germline, CDR1 is LNHDA, CDR2 SQIVND (reference sequence). Original analysis: For nucleated cells, counts were estimated from reference gene primer amplification. Only in-frame clones appear in the TCRdb table, and some are missing; sequencing was by immunoSEQ multiplex PCR. That table is the source of V, J and clone size, and D and trimming were worked out from the DNA. The sample has some 87,000 clones; about three quarters are singletons. This TCR was recovered from a man in his fifties who had recovered from COVID-19. This chain links TRBV19 with TRBJ2-4; 7 bases are a match to TRBD1. Sequenced sample: peripheral blood. For the CDR3, the DNA is TGTGCCAGTAGTATAGTACAGGGGTTGTCCAAAAACATTCAGTACTTC. As protein: CASSIVQGLSKNIQYF.